This T cell receptor (beta chain) originates from a study of beta chain features in type 1 diabetes. Expressed TCRB transcripts were sequenced, since all the RNA that had been isolated was reverse transcribed. The assay was immunoSEQ multiplex PCR, and TCRdb's table has in-frame clones only and misses some. This sample has fewer than 400,000 clones, with roughly a tenth found just once. Of note for this clone: The antigen is undetermined.

General study findings and limits: People with Type 1 diabetes carried modestly yet significantly shorter TCRB CDR3s in all four CD4+ subsets.

The source of this sequence is a man aged 25 to 40 with type 1 diabetes. Sequenced sample: central memory CD4+ T cells from blood.

CDR3 protein: CASSRMTGGAETQYF. The CDR3 DNA reads TGTGCCAGCAGCCGCATGACAGGGGGCGCGGAGACCCAGTACTTC. J is TRBJ2-5 and V is TRBV5-6; 10 bases are shared with TRBD1. This CDR3 has 15 amino acids. Germline-derived CDR1 and CDR2 are SGHDT and YYEEEE. V shed 4 bases, J shed 5 bases, and the junction held 8 bases outside the gene matches.